The T cell receptor (beta chain) under discussion was sequenced for a study of shared T cell receptors in the human thymus. This clone was counted only a few times. Assay: immunoSEQ multiplex PCR; the TCRdb copy retains only in-frame clones and omits some. The sample yields about 660,000 clones, about 87% seen once. The same sample was also used in a study of human thymus T cells. That source notes: Immunologically healthy infants in Finland undergoing congenital heart defect surgery were the donors. Thymus pieces cut out during corrective heart surgery were the tissue that was used. Gene usage for V and J segments appeared biased in thymic and blood repertoires. Related studies noted strongly shared thymic repertoires across unrelated people.

The sequence was collected from a boy less than two years old with a congenital heart defect. Sequenced material: thymocytes.

The CDR3 DNA is TGCAGCGTTCCCCGCCGCCAGGGACTCAAAGAGACCCAGTACTTC. Translated, it gives CSVPRRQGLKETQYF. V usage is TRBV29-1 and J usage is TRBJ2-5; D is possibly TRBD2 (6 bases). Germline V gene data show CDR1 as SQVTM and CDR2 as ANQGSEA. The CDR3 contains 15 residues. The V end was cut by 5 bases, the J end by 3 bases, with 19 bases between. The complete variable domain, with remaining parts taken from reference TRBV29-1 and TRBJ2-5, reads SAVISQKPSRDICQRGTSLTIQCQVDSQVTMMFWYRQQPGQSLTLIATANQGSEATYESGFVIDKFPISRPNLTFSTLTVSNMSPEDSSIYLCSVPRRQGLKETQYFGPGTRLLVL.